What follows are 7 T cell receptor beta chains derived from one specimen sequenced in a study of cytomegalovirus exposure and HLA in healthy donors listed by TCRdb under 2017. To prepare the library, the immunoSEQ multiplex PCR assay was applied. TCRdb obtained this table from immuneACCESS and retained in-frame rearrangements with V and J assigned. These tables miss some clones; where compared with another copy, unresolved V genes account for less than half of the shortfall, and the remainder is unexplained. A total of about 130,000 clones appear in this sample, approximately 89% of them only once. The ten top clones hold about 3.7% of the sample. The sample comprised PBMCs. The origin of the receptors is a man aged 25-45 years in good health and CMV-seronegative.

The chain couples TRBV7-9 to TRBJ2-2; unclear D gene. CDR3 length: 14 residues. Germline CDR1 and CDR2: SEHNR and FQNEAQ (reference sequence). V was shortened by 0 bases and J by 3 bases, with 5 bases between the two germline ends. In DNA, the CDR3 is TGTGCCAGCAGCTTAGCCGGGTACACCGGGGAGCTGTTTTTT. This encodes CASSLAGYTGELFF.

The CDR3: CASSRRVLSISSYNSPLHF. In DNA form, the CDR3 reads TGCGCCAGCAGCCGTCGGGTACTCAGCATAAGCTCCTATAATTCACCCCTCCACTTT. The gene calls are TRBV4-1 and TRBJ1-6, with D unclear. V dropped 4 bases and J dropped 0 bases, with 19 bases sitting between them. Germline V gene lookup returns CDR1 MGHRA and CDR2 YSYEKL. The CDR3 extends over 19 amino acids.

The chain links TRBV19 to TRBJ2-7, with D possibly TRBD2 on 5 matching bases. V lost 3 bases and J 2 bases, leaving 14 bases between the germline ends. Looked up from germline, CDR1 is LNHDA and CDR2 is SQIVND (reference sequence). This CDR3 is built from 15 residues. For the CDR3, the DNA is TGTGCCAGTAGTATCCGAGAGGGTACCACCTACGAGCAGTACTTC. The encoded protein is CASSIREGTTYEQYF. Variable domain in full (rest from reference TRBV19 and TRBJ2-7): DGGITQSPKYLFRKEGQNVTLSCEQNLNHDAMYWYRQDPGQGLRLIYYSQIVNDFQKGDIAEGYSVSREKKESFPLTVTSAQKNPTAFYLCASSIREGTTYEQYFGPGTRLTVT.

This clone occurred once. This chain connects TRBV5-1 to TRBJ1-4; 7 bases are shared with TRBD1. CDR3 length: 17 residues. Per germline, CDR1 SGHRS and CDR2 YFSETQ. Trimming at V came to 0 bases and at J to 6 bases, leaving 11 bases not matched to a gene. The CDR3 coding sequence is TGCGCCAGCAGCTTGGGGACAGGAATTTGGCAAGATGAAAAACTGTTTTTT. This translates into CASSLGTGIWQDEKLFF.

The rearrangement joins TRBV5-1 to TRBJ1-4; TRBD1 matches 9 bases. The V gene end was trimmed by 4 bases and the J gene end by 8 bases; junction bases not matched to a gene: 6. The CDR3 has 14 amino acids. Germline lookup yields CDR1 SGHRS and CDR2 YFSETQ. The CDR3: CASSATGGKEKLFF. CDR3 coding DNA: TGCGCCAGCAGCGCGACAGGGGGAAAGGAAAAACTGTTTTTT.

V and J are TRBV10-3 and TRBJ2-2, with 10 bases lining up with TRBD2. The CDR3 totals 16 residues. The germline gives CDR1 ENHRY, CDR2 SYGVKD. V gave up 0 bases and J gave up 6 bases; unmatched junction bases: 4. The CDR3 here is CAISESSSGGSGELFF. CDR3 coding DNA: TGTGCCATCAGTGAGTCTAGTAGCGGGGGGTCCGGGGAGCTGTTTTTT.

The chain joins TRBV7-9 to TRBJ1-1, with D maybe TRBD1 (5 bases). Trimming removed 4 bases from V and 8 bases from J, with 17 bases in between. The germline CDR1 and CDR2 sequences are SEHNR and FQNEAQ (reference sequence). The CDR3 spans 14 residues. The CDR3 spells CASSSKGLNPEAFF. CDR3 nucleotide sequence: TGTGCCAGCAGCTCTAAGGGACTGAACCCAGAAGCTTTCTTT.